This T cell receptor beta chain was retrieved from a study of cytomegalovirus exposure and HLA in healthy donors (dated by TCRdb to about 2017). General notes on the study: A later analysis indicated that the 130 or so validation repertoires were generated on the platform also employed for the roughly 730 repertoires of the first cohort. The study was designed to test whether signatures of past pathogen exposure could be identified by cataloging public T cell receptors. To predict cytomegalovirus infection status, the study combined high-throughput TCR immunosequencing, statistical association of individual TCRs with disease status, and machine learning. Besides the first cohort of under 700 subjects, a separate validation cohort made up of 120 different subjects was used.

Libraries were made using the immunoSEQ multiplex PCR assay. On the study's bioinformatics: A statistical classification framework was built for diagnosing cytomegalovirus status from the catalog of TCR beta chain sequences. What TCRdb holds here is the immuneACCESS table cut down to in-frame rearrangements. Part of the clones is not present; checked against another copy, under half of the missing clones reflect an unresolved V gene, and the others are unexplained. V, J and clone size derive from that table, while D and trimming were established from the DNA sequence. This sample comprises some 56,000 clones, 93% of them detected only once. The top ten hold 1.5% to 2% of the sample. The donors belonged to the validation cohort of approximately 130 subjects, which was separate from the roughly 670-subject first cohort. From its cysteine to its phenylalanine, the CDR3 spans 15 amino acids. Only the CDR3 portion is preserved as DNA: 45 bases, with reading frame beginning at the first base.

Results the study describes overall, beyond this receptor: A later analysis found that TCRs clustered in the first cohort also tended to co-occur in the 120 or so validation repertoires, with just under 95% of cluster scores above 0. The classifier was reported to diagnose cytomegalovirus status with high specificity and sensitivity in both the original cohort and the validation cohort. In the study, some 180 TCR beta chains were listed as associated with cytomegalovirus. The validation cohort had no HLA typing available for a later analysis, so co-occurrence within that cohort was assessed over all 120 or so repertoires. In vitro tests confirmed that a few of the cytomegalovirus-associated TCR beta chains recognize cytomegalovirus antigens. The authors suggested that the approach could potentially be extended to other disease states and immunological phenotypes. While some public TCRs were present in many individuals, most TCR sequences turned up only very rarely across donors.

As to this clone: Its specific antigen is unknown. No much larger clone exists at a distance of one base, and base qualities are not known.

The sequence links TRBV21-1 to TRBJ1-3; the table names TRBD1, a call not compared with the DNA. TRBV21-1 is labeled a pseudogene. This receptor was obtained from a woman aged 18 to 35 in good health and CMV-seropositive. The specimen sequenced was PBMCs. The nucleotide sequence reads TGTGCCAGCAGCATTACCGGGACAGCTGGAAACACCATATATTTT. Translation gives CASSITGTAGNTIYF.